This T cell receptor beta chain is drawn from a study of blood T cell repertoires in COVID-19. Study-level information: Whether acute or convalescent, the COVID-19 samples came from the United States, Italy and Spain. T cells, B-cell-depleted T cells, or PBMCs provided the cDNA or gDNA that served as material.

Assay used: immunoSEQ multiplex PCR; TCRdb lists only in-frame clones, some missing. The sample yields roughly 260,000 clones, more than 90% seen once. This clone occurred a few times. The CDR3 has 16 residues. V was pared by 4 bases and J by 8 bases, with 17 bases of the junction left unmatched. Germline V lookup: CDR1 SGHRS, CDR2 YFSETQ. The rearrangement uses TRBV5-1 and TRBJ1-2, with TRBD1 identical over 7 bases. The source is a person aged 18-35 years with COVID-19, enrolled during active disease. The specimen was peripheral blood. CDR3 amino acids: CASSLHGQARWSGYTF. CDR3 bases: TGCGCCAGCAGCCTACACGGACAGGCCCGATGGTCCGGCTACACCTTC.